The 26 T cell receptor beta chains in this list originate from one sample, sequenced in a study of T-cell memory formation after mild COVID-19. TCRdb re-called the 5' RACE reads through MiXCR, storing one row per CDR3 protein. This table has tens of thousands of distinct CDR3 sequences, 15% to 20% appearing once. Sequenced sample: PBMCs or a T cell subset sorted from them (not recorded which). The origin of the receptors is an adult woman who had mild COVID-19 (a few samples of this study predate the infection). Cell type and time point are not known.

The chain employs TRBV12-3 or TRBV12-4 and TRBJ2-3; D gene unclear. The CDR3 runs 14 residues. V was clipped by 5 bases and J by 1 base, with 10 bases between them. CDR3 amino acids: CASSVHGGTDTQYF. The CDR3 coding sequence is TGTGCCAGCAGTGTCCATGGAGGCACAGATACGCAGTATTTT.

This rearrangement joins TRBV18 to TRBJ1-1; D uncertain. CDR3 length equals 12 residues. Trimming cost V 3 bases and J 5 bases, with 7 bases left between them. Germline V lookup: CDR1 KGHSH, CDR2 LQKENI. The CDR3 loop reads CASSPEGTEAFF. The CDR3 nucleotides are TGTGCCAGCTCACCTGAGGGAACTGAAGCTTTCTTT.

This clonotype was counted only a few times. This chain uses TRBV7-3 with TRBJ1-1; D remains ambiguous. Germline assignment: CDR1 SGHTA and CDR2 FQGTGA. CDR3 length: 14 amino acids. The V end was cut by 4 bases, the J end by 3 bases, with 12 bases between. The DNA for the CDR3 is TGTGCCAGCAGCTCTTCCGGGCCCTACACTGAAGCTTTCTTT. This translates into CASSSSGPYTEAFF.

The rearrangement links TRBV10-3 to TRBJ2-7, with TRBD1 identical over 11 bases. V shed 0 bases, J shed 7 bases, and the junction held 8 bases outside the gene matches. The CDR3 contains 16 residues. The germline V gene has CDR1 ENHRY and CDR2 SYGVKD. CDR3: CAISESYGQGAREQYF. The DNA of the CDR3 is TGTGCCATCAGTGAGTCTTACGGACAGGGGGCTAGAGAGCAGTACTTC.

This chain connects TRBV5-1 to TRBJ2-2; no firm D call. Trimming removed 0 bases from V and 2 bases from J, with 8 bases in between. This CDR3 contains 15 residues. The germline V gene encodes CDR1 SGHRS and CDR2 YFSETQ. This CDR3 reads CASSLGAKNTGELFF. As DNA, the CDR3 is TGCGCCAGCAGCTTGGGCGCTAAAAACACCGGGGAGCTGTTTTTT.

In its sample, this clonotype was seen once. The chain recombines TRBV6-1 with TRBJ2-7, with D possibly being TRBD1 (6 bases). The germline CDR1 and CDR2 sequences are MNHNS and SASEGT. Between the trimmed V and J ends, which lost 4 bases and 2 bases, there was a span of 18 bases. The CDR3 is 16 amino acids. In DNA form, the CDR3 reads TGTGCCAGCAGTGCCCATGGGACAACCCCCACCTACGAGCAGTACTTC. Its protein product is CASSAHGTTPTYEQYF.

This clonotype has only a few counts. This sequence joins TRBV7-9 and TRBJ2-1; 10 positions match TRBD2. The CDR3 extends over 16 amino acids. V lost 2 bases to trimming and J lost 4 bases; unmatched junction nucleotides: 5. Germline CDR1 reads SEHNR; CDR2 reads FQNEAQ (reference sequence). CDR3 amino acids: CASSLFGTSVYNEQFF. CDR3 coding DNA: TGTGCCAGCAGCTTATTTGGGACTAGCGTATACAATGAGCAGTTCTTC.

This clonotype has a handful of counts. This chain uses TRBV6-1 with TRBJ2-1; 9 nucleotides align to TRBD2. Per germline, CDR1 MNHNS and CDR2 SASEGT. With V trimmed by 2 bases and J by 14 bases, 10 bases remained unmatched. The CDR3 runs to 14 residues. CDR3 loop: CASSEWISGGGEFF. The CDR3 DNA is TGTGCCAGCAGTGAATGGATTAGCGGGGGAGGGGAGTTCTTC.

This rearrangement joins TRBV20-1 to TRBJ2-5, with 7 bases lining up with TRBD2. CDR1 and CDR2 (germline): DFQATT, SNEGSKA (reference sequence). The CDR3 has 18 amino acids. After removal of 2 bases from V and 1 base from J, the junction contained 16 bases not matched to a gene. The CDR3, as DNA: TGCAGTGCTAGAAGCCTGGGGGACTACACTAACGGCCAAGAGACCCAGTACTTC. It codes for CSARSLGDYTNGQETQYF.

This clonotype was detected only a few times. V is TRBV5-1 and J is TRBJ2-7; 9 nucleotides align to TRBD1. Germline V gene sequence: CDR1 SGHRS, CDR2 YFSETQ. The CDR3 runs 16 residues. V lost 0 bases and J lost 3; bases outside the gene matches: 7. CDR3 region: CASSLAEGQGSYEQYF. CDR3 coding DNA: TGCGCCAGCAGCTTGGCCGAGGGACAGGGAAGCTACGAGCAGTACTTC.

The CDR3 loop reads CASSVAGTLSSYEQYF. Here the CDR3 DNA reads TGTGCCAGCAGCGTAGCGGGGACGTTGAGCTCCTACGAGCAGTACTTC. V and J are TRBV9 and TRBJ2-7; either TRBD1 or TRBD2 may supply D (5 bases each). Per the germline V gene, CDR1 is SGDLS and CDR2 is YYNGEE. The CDR3 length is 16 residues. Deletions cut 0 bases from V and 0 bases from J, with 13 bases between.

The chain employs TRBV5-6 and TRBJ1-2, with D perhaps matching TRBD1 (6 bases). V was cut by 5 bases and J by 5 bases, with 13 bases left in between. The CDR3 runs to 13 residues. The germline CDR1 and CDR2 sequences are SGHDT and YYEEEE. In DNA, the CDR3 is TGTGCCAGCAGTTCGGACAGCTTTTATGGCTACACCTTC. Its protein is CASSSDSFYGYTF. The whole variable domain, filled in from reference TRBV5-6 and TRBJ1-2, reads DAGVTQSPTHLIKTRGQQVTLRCSPKSGHDTVSWYQQALGQGPQFIFQYYEEEERQRGNFPDRFSGHQFPNYSSELNVNALLLGDSALYLCASSSDSFYGYTFGSGTRLTVV.

This chain connects TRBV18 to TRBJ2-7, with D maybe TRBD1 (6 bases). Trimming removed 5 bases at V and 2 bases at J, with 10 bases between. This CDR3 spans 13 amino acids. The germline V gene encodes CDR1 KGHSH and CDR2 LQKENI. DNA for the CDR3: TGTGCCAGCTCAGGCACAGGGCCCTACGAGCAGTACTTC. Translating gives CASSGTGPYEQYF.

This clonotype was seen at least ten times. The rearrangement joins TRBV5-1 to TRBJ2-5; D perhaps matches TRBD1 (6 bases). Trimming took off 3 bases at V and 1 base at J, with 7 bases between the two ends. Germline values: CDR1 SGHRS, CDR2 YFSETQ. The CDR3 contains 13 residues. The CDR3 nucleotides read TGCGCCAGCAGCTGGGGGCCCCAAGAGACCCAGTACTTC. It codes for CASSWGPQETQYF.

The chain carries TRBV7-8 and TRBJ1-1; D may be TRBD1 (5 bases). The CDR3 consists of 18 residues. Germline lookup yields CDR1 SGHVS and CDR2 FQNEAQ. V gave up 1 base and J gave up 3 bases, with 21 bases separating them. The CDR3, as DNA: TGTGCCAGCAGCTTAGATCCGGGACGGACCGTTGGGGACACTGAAGCTTTCTTT. Encoded protein: CASSLDPGRTVGDTEAFF.

This clonotype appeared a few times. The V gene is TRBV4-1, the J gene TRBJ2-7; 8 bases align to TRBD2. This CDR3 region has 17 residues. Germline V lookup: CDR1 MGHRA, CDR2 YSYEKL. Trimming cost V 4 bases and J 2 bases; bases outside gene matches: 13. CDR3 region: CASSLPPEGRGAYEQYF. CDR3 nucleotide sequence: TGCGCCAGCAGCCTCCCCCCGGAGGGGCGGGGGGCCTACGAGCAGTACTTC.

The chain combines TRBV12-3 or TRBV12-4 with TRBJ1-2; 7 bases line up with TRBD1. The CDR3 loop spans 14 amino acids. J lost 6 bases, V lost 3 bases, and 7 bases had no gene match. CDR3 in DNA: TGTGCCAGCAGTTTCACCGACAGGGATCATGGCTACACCTTC. This sequence encodes CASSFTDRDHGYTF.

The V and J genes are TRBV12-3 or TRBV12-4 and TRBJ1-1; D possibly corresponds to TRBD1 (6 bases). There are 14 residues in the CDR3. The V and J ends lost 1 base and 3 bases respectively, with 9 bases between them. CDR3 coding DNA: TGTGCCAGCAGTTTAGTACAGGGAGACACTGAAGCTTTCTTT. Translated: CASSLVQGDTEAFF.

This clonotype was counted between two and nine times. This chain connects TRBV20-1 to TRBJ2-3; TRBD1 is a possible D gene (5 bases). Germline-derived CDR1 and CDR2 are DFQATT and SNEGSKA (reference sequence). There are 16 residues in the CDR3. The germline V and J ends were trimmed by 4 bases and 0 bases, with 17 bases remaining between them. CDR3 in DNA: TGCAGTGCTACCTCCTATCAGGGTCCGAGCACAGATACGCAGTATTTT. It yields the protein CSATSYQGPSTDTQYF.

CDR3 DNA sequence: TGTGCCAGCAGTGACGGGCGCGGGGGGGCAACAGAGACCCAGTACTTC. This sequence encodes CASSDGRGGATETQYF. The chain has TRBV25-1 and TRBJ2-5; 9 bases match TRBD2. The CDR3 loop spans 16 amino acids. The germline V gene has CDR1 MGHDK and CDR2 SYGVNS. Germline trimming cut 3 bases from V and 4 bases from J; bases unmatched to any gene: 9.

This clonotype was found a few times. This chain connects TRBV6-5 to TRBJ1-5, with 8 bases fitting TRBD1. After removal of 6 bases from V and 0 bases from J, the junction contained 7 bases not matched to a gene. CDR3 length: 16 amino acids. Germline CDR1 is MNHEY and CDR2 is SVGAGI. The chain's CDR3 is CASSQDRDYSNQPQHF. The CDR3 coding sequence is TGTGCCAGCAGCCAGGACAGGGACTATAGCAATCAGCCCCAGCATTTT.

The V call is TRBV6-6, the J call TRBJ2-2, with 8 bases identical to TRBD2. Looked up from germline, CDR1 is MNHNY and CDR2 is SVGAGI (reference sequence). Germline trimming cut 0 bases from V and 1 base from J; bases unmatched to any gene: 7. The CDR3 loop spans 18 amino acids. In DNA form, the CDR3 reads TGTGCCAGCAGTTACTCAGCGGGAGATCTAGGGAACACCGGGGAGCTGTTTTTT. Translating gives CASSYSAGDLGNTGELFF.

V is TRBV18 and J is TRBJ2-7, with D possibly matching TRBD2 (5 bases). The CDR3 extends over 14 amino acids. CDR1 and CDR2 (germline): KGHSH, LQKENI. Between the trimmed V and J ends, which lost 3 bases and 4 bases, there was a span of 13 bases. CDR3 sequence (DNA): TGTGCCAGCTCACCCTCCGGGGAGTTTTACGAGCAGTACTTC. It yields the protein CASSPSGEFYEQYF.

This clonotype was detected only a few times. The genes are TRBV6-5 and TRBJ2-7; D gene ambiguous. The V and J ends lost 2 bases and 0 bases respectively, with 8 bases between them. Germline V lookup: CDR1 MNHEY, CDR2 SVGAGI. This CDR3 contains 14 residues. CDR3: CASSYIGFSYEQYF. The CDR3 DNA reads as TGTGCCAGCAGTTACATCGGCTTCTCCTACGAGCAGTACTTC.

This clonotype was detected only a few times. This sequence joins TRBV11-1 and TRBJ2-3, with 9 bases aligning to TRBD1. The CDR3 consists of 17 residues. V shed 5 bases and J 6 bases; nucleotides not matched to a gene: 15. Germline-derived CDR1 and CDR2 are SGHAT and FQDESV (reference sequence). In DNA, the CDR3 is TGTGCCAGCAGCCCAAGTCGTGGGACAGGGACTTGGGATACGCAGTATTTT. Amino acid sequence: CASSPSRGTGTWDTQYF.

The chain is built from TRBV20-1 and TRBJ2-3, with D maybe TRBD2 (7 bases). This CDR3 has 17 amino acids. Germline-derived CDR1 and CDR2 are DFQATT and SNEGSKA (reference sequence). Trimming took 0 bases from V and 2 from J, leaving 18 bases between them. DNA for the CDR3: TGCAGTGCTAGAGATCGGAAGGGGGGGCGGACCACAGATACGCAGTATTTT. As protein: CSARDRKGGRTTDTQYF.